These 17 T cell receptor beta chains were sequenced from one sample in a study of shared clonotypes between healthy human individuals. Libraries were prepared by immunoSEQ multiplex PCR; TCRdb keeps only in-frame clonotypes and omits some of them. This sample carries approximately 530,000 clones, roughly 95% of them seen once, and the ten largest clones take about 0.06%. The sample comprised naive CD4+ T cells sorted from blood. Subset defined: CD45RA+ positively selected. Receptors were obtained from a woman aged 25 to 45 in good health.

This clone showed up just once. The chain combines TRBV27 with TRBJ2-7; 11 bases fit TRBD2. CDR3 length equals 16 residues. The ends lost 5 bases at V and 0 bases at J; junction bases unmatched: 6. CDR1 and CDR2 (germline): MNHEY, SMNVEV (reference sequence). CDR3 in amino acids: CASSRRTSGPSYEQYF. Here the CDR3 DNA reads TGTGCCAGCAGTCGCAGGACTAGCGGGCCCTCCTACGAGCAGTACTTC.

This rearrangement joins TRBV10-2 to TRBJ1-5; 9 nucleotides align to TRBD1. This CDR3 is built from 15 residues. The V gene end was trimmed by 3 bases and the J gene end by 3 bases; junction bases not matched to a gene: 3. Per the germline V gene, CDR1 is WSHSY and CDR2 is SAAADI. This CDR3 is CASSERTGVNQPQHF. CDR3 bases: TGCGCCAGCAGTGAACGGACAGGGGTCAATCAGCCCCAGCATTTT.

The rearrangement joins TRBV11-2 to TRBJ2-5; tentatively, D is TRBD1 (6 bases). The J call is uncertain, as TRBJ2-7 better fits the DNA end. CDR1 and CDR2 from the germline V gene are SGHAT and FQNNGV. CDR3 size: 14 residues. The chain's CDR3 is CASSLEQGPYEQYF. The CDR3, as DNA: TGTGCCAGCAGCTTAGAGCAGGGGCCCTACGAGCAGTACTTC.

The chain recombines TRBV5-1 with TRBJ2-1; 8 nucleotides agree with TRBD1. Germline V lookup: CDR1 SGHRS, CDR2 YFSETQ. J was trimmed by 0 bases and V by 7 bases; bases with no gene match: 9. This CDR3 has 16 amino acids. The CDR3 here is CASFPWTGSSYNEQFF. Here the CDR3 DNA reads TGCGCCAGCTTTCCGTGGACAGGGAGCTCCTACAATGAGCAGTTCTTC.

The gene calls are TRBV11-3 and TRBJ2-2; D possibly corresponds to TRBD2 (5 bases). The CDR3 runs 15 residues. Germline values: CDR1 SGHNT, CDR2 YENEEA. Trimming removed 5 bases from V and 0 bases from J, with 10 bases in between. CDR3 amino acids: CASSLRAANTGELFF. For the CDR3, the DNA is TGTGCCAGCAGCCTGAGGGCCGCGAACACCGGGGAGCTGTTTTTT.

This sequence joins TRBV27 and TRBJ1-2; 9 positions match TRBD1. Germline V lookup: CDR1 MNHEY, CDR2 SMNVEV (reference sequence). J gave up 1 base and V 5 bases, and 8 bases lay outside the gene matches. The CDR3 spans 16 residues. CDR3 bases: TGTGCCAGCAGTCCCGACAGGGGGTGGCATAACTATGGCTACACCTTC. It is translated as CASSPDRGWHNYGYTF.

The chain employs TRBV7-6 and TRBJ1-2; the match to TRBD1 covers 8 bases. CDR3 size: 14 residues. CDR1 SGHVS and CDR2 FNYEAQ come from the germline V gene. After removal of 5 bases from V and 2 bases from J, the junction contained 4 bases not matched to a gene. The CDR3 DNA reads TGTGCCAGCAGCCCCCGACAGGGGAACTATGGCTACACCTTC. This translates into CASSPRQGNYGYTF.

The chain couples TRBV4-1 to TRBJ1-6, with TRBD1 as a possible D gene (6 bases). This CDR3 has 13 residues. The germline CDR1 and CDR2 sequences are MGHRA and YSYEKL. V lost 6 bases and J 8 bases, leaving 11 bases between the germline ends. Here the CDR3 reads CASSWTVDSPLHF. DNA for the CDR3: TGCGCCAGCAGTTGGACAGTCGATTCACCCCTCCACTTT.

The J gene is TRBJ1-1, the V gene TRBV28, with a tentative D call TRBD1 (6 bases). Trimming cost V 7 bases and J 1 base, with 19 bases left between them. This CDR3 has 16 amino acids. The germline CDR1 and CDR2 sequences are MDHEN and SYDVKM. The chain's CDR3 is CASNRLGGVENTEAFF. The CDR3 nucleotides are TGTGCCAGCAACCGACTGGGGGGCGTCGAGAACACTGAAGCTTTCTTT.

The V gene is TRBV15, the J gene TRBJ2-4; perhaps TRBD1 as D (6 bases). Germline V gene lookup returns CDR1 LNHNV and CDR2 YYDKDF (reference sequence). Trimming pared 0 bases from V and 7 bases from J, leaving 13 bases between. The CDR3 has 15 residues. The CDR3 loop reads CATSRDKGVWNIQYF. The CDR3 nucleotides are TGTGCCACCAGCAGAGATAAGGGGGTGTGGAACATTCAGTACTTC.

The V gene is TRBV28, the J gene TRBJ1-1; possible D gene TRBD1, 5 bases. The V end lost 10 bases, the J end lost 6 bases, and 21 bases lay between the germline ends. The V gene's germline CDR1 is MDHEN and CDR2 SYDVKM. The CDR3 loop spans 14 amino acids. The CDR3 sequence is CATDRGWGTAEAFF. The CDR3 DNA reads as TGTGCCACAGATAGGGGTTGGGGGACCGCTGAAGCTTTCTTT.

The V and J genes are TRBV7-8 and TRBJ2-7; D is unclear. Trimming stripped 2 bases from V and 10 bases from J, with 12 bases between. Germline V gene sequence: CDR1 SGHVS, CDR2 FQNEAQ. The CDR3 sequence is 12 residues long. In DNA form, the CDR3 reads TGTGCCAGCAGCTTATTAATTGGGGATCAGTACTTC. Translation gives CASSLLIGDQYF.

The J gene is TRBJ1-6, the V gene TRBV28, with D hard to call. CDR1 is MDHEN and CDR2 is SYDVKM in the germline V gene. This CDR3 has 14 amino acids. V was trimmed by 5 bases and J by 5 bases, leaving 10 bases between them. The chain's CDR3 is CASSPNWDNSPLHF. In DNA form, the CDR3 reads TGTGCCAGCAGTCCGAATTGGGATAATTCACCCCTCCACTTT.

The chain is built from TRBV9 and TRBJ2-2, with a possible D match to TRBD2 (5 bases). The CDR3 loop spans 15 amino acids. With 0 bases removed from V and 5 bases from J, the gap between germline ends came to 11 bases. The germline V gene encodes CDR1 SGDLS and CDR2 YYNGEE. CDR3 DNA sequence: TGTGCCAGCAGCGTAGGTCTAGCAATGACCGGGGAGCTGTTTTTT. Residues: CASSVGLAMTGELFF.

This rearrangement joins TRBV9 to TRBJ1-2; 8 bases match TRBD1. The trim removed 8 bases at V and 2 bases at J, leaving 8 bases unmatched. CDR1 is SGDLS and CDR2 is YYNGEE in the germline V gene. The CDR3 sequence is 14 residues long. DNA of the CDR3: TGTGCCAGTTGGCGCGGGACAGGAAACTATGGCTACACCTTC. Its translation is CASWRGTGNYGYTF.

CDR3 amino acids: CASSLEQGVGNEQFF. CDR3 in DNA: TGCGCCAGCAGCTTGGAGCAGGGAGTGGGCAATGAGCAGTTCTTC. The chain recombines TRBV5-1 with TRBJ2-1; TRBD1 or TRBD2 may be the D gene (5 bases each). The CDR3 has 15 amino acids. V was clipped by 0 bases and J by 6 bases, with 13 bases between them. The V gene's germline CDR1 is SGHRS and CDR2 YFSETQ.

This chain joins TRBV7-9 and TRBJ2-2, with D possibly being TRBD2 (5 bases). The ends were cut back, 4 bases at V and 5 bases at J, with 11 bases in the middle. The CDR3 is made up of 14 amino acids. Germline V lookup: CDR1 SEHNR, CDR2 FQNEAQ (reference sequence). The CDR3 reads CASSYLSGTGELFF. The DNA of the CDR3 is TGTGCCAGCAGCTACTTGAGCGGAACCGGGGAGCTGTTTTTT.